This record concerns one TCR beta chain sequence. Both 60 Vbeta primers and 13 Jbeta primers went into the PCR. The assay was immunoSEQ multiplex PCR, and TCRdb's table has in-frame clones only and misses some. The sample lists more than 100,000 clones, about four fifths occurring once. These data belong to a study of cytomegalovirus exposure and HLA in healthy donors. The wider study: Genotyping showed around 80% of 300 to 450 donors falling in the Caucasian-associated ancestry cluster.

Germline-derived CDR1 and CDR2 are LGHNA and YNFKEQ. V was shortened by 0 bases and J by 7 bases, with 10 bases between the two germline ends. The CDR3 sequence is 14 residues long. The rearrangement joins TRBV4-2 to TRBJ2-4; D is unresolved. The material sequenced was PBMCs. The sequence came from a woman between 35 and 50 years old in good health and CMV-seronegative. The CDR3 DNA follows: TGTGCCAGCAGCCAAGAGTTCAGTTGGAACATTCAGTACTTC. This translates into CASSQEFSWNIQYF.